The 5 T cell receptor beta chains below all came from one sample that was sequenced in a study of T cells after yellow fever vaccination. TCRdb reprocessed the 5' RACE reads via MiXCR and lists one record per CDR3 protein. The repertoire holds more than 300,000 distinct CDR3 sequences, with about 10% as singletons. Sequences were derived from CD4+ T cells sorted from PBMCs, sampled 45 days after the yellow fever booster vaccination. Source of these receptors: a young man who received the YFV17D yellow fever vaccine.

The chain is built from TRBV12-3 or TRBV12-4 and TRBJ1-5, with a tentative D call TRBD1 (6 bases). The CDR3 loop spans 12 amino acids. The V end lost 8 bases, the J end lost 9 bases, and 14 bases lay between the germline ends. CDR3 region: CASGGAGAPQHF. CDR3 DNA: TGTGCCAGCGGGGGGGCCGGCGCGCCCCAGCATTTT.

This clonotype showed up just a few times. The chain recombines TRBV7-2 with TRBJ2-5; 7 bases fit TRBD2. The CDR3 has 15 residues. Trimming at V came to 5 bases and at J to 5 bases, leaving 11 bases not matched to a gene. Germline V gene data show CDR1 as SGHTA and CDR2 as FQGNSA. CDR3 bases: TGTGCCAGCAGCAGGCAAAGCGGGGCGGGGGAGACCCAGTACTTC. This sequence encodes CASSRQSGAGETQYF.

The rearrangement links TRBV6-5 to TRBJ2-5, with a possible D match to TRBD2 (6 bases). Trimming shortened V by 4 bases and J by 4 bases, and 10 bases separated the two germline ends. The germline V gene encodes CDR1 MNHEY and CDR2 SVGAGI. This CDR3 has 13 amino acids. The CDR3: CASSSGLTETQYF. The CDR3 DNA sequence: TGTGCCAGCAGTTCTGGACTAACAGAGACCCAGTACTTC.

This clonotype was detected ten times or more. V usage is TRBV5-1 and J usage is TRBJ2-2, with D possibly matching TRBD1 (5 bases). The CDR3 runs 13 residues. In germline, CDR1 is SGHRS, CDR2 YFSETQ. V was trimmed by 5 bases and J by 1 base, leaving 6 bases between them. CDR3 DNA sequence: TGCGCCAGCAGTCAGGGGAACACCGGGGAGCTGTTTTTT. It codes for CASSQGNTGELFF.

This clonotype was seen a few times. V usage is TRBV20-1 and J usage is TRBJ2-3; TRBD2 is a possible D gene (6 bases). Germline CDR1 is DFQATT and CDR2 is SNEGSKA (reference sequence). Trimming pared 4 bases from V and 2 bases from J, leaving 16 bases between. The CDR3 runs to 15 residues. The CDR3 DNA reads as TGCAGTGCTACCTGGGGGGTCGGGGCCACAGATACGCAGTATTTT. It is translated as CSATWGVGATDTQYF.